This TCR beta chain was recorded in a study of blood T cells in healthy people across ages. Alongside a J-beta primer mix, a sample-barcoded 5' primer served in a second PCR lasting 7 to 11 cycles. TCRdb recomputed calls from the 5' RACE reads with MiXCR, one row per CDR3 protein. This sample has some 760,000 distinct CDR3 sequences; more than 20% occur once, and the top ten carry under 10%. Ranging in age from about 6 to 90, the donors were healthy Caucasian individuals from Russia. The CDR3 extends over 12 amino acids. The J segment lost 10 bases and the V segment lost 10 bases, leaving 7 bases of the junction unmatched. Germline V lookup: CDR1 WNHNN, CDR2 SYGVQD (reference sequence). These same records also appear under a second study, on T cells of mothers and their children.

This chain connects TRBV10-1 to TRBJ2-5, with 12 bases matching TRBD2. The sequence was obtained from a boy aged 5-17 years in good health. The sample was blood. The CDR3 region has the DNA TGCGCCACCTCTAGCGGGAGGGTGGACCAGTACTTC. It translates to CATSSGRVDQYF.